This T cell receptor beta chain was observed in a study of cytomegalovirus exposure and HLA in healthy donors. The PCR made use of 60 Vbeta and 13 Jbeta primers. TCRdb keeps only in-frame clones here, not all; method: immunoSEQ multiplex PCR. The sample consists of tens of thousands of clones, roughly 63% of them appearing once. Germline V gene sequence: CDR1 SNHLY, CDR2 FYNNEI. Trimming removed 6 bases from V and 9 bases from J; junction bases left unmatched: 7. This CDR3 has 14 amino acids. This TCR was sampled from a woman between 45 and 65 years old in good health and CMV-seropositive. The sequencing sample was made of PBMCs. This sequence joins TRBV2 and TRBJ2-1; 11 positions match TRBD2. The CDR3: CASRYSGGASEQFF. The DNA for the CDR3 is TGTGCCAGCAGATATAGCGGGGGGGCAAGTGAGCAGTTCTTC.